This T cell receptor delta chain originates from a study of γδ T cells in repeated Plasmodium falciparum infection. As for the study in general: Sampling occurred at baseline, pre-infection for selected infections, and 21 days post-infection.

Gammadelta T cells were flow-sorted from PBMC into Vgamma9/Vdelta2+ and Vdelta2-negative populations for bulk analysis. By share, this clone counts as medium-sized (0.01 to 0.1%). The same CDR3 is also encoded by other DNA sequences in this sample. Both TRG and TRD chains were sequenced from each sorted sample. TCRdb reapplied CATT to the multiplex PCR reads. The data hold roughly 93,000 delta-chain clones, with approximately 1.5% observed a single time. Trimming took 9 bases from V and 2 from J, leaving 16 bases between them. This CDR3 region has 14 residues. Per germline, CDR1 TSWWSYY and CDR2 QGS. This TCR was sampled from a pool of human donors (malaria-infected and uninfected, not separated). The V and J genes are TRDV1 and TRDJ1; D is perhaps TRDD3 (6 bases). Sequencing was performed on gamma-delta T cells from blood. The CDR3 region is CALLPWGSTDKLIF. CDR3 sequence (DNA): TGTGCTCTCCTGCCGTGGGGATCTACCGATAAACTCATCTTT.